A selection of T cell receptor beta chains follows, all from one sample in a study of blood T cell repertoires in COVID-19. Assay: immunoSEQ multiplex PCR; the TCRdb copy retains only in-frame clones and omits some. In the table there are around 340,000 clones, 65% to 90% of which are singletons. The specimen sequenced was PBMCs or T cells enriched from blood (not recorded which). Every receptor here comes from a woman between 40 and 50 years old with acute COVID-19. The CDR3 runs from the conserved cysteine through the conserved F or W. The D gene is left open where the match is weak. Some rows mark clone size as missing; the rest say once, few, many or name a class of expanded clone.

j_call v_call d_call clone_size cdr3_aa cdr3_nt
TRBJ2-3 TRBV18 TRBD2 NA CASSRGLAGITDTQYF TGTGCCAGCTCAAGAGGACTAGCGGGGATCACAGATACGCAGTATTTT
TRBJ1-1 TRBV19 NA NA CASSNQGTGNTEAFF TGTGCCAGTAGTAACCAGGGAACAGGGAACACTGAAGCTTTCTTT
TRBJ2-7 TRBV19 TRBD1 NA CASSKPGQGYEQYF TGTGCCAGTAGTAAACCGGGACAGGGGTACGAGCAGTACTTC
TRBJ1-3 TRBV19 TRBD1 few CASSIRQGNGNTIYF TGTGCCAGTAGTATACGACAGGGGAATGGAAACACCATATATTTT
TRBJ1-6 TRBV5-4 NA NA CASSAGGGGSPLHF TGTGCCAGCAGCGCGGGCGGGGGGGGTTCACCCCTCCACTTT
TRBJ2-6 TRBV6-5 TRBD2 NA CASSSTSAGANVLTF TGTGCCAGCAGTTCAACTAGCGCTGGGGCCAACGTCCTGACTTTC
TRBJ1-1 TRBV19 NA NA CASSIFNRVREMNTEAFF TGTGCCAGTAGTATATTCAATCGGGTAAGAGAGATGAACACTGAAGCTTTCTTT
TRBJ1-1 TRBV5-1 TRBD1 NA CASSLGQGRMVNTEAFF TGCGCCAGCAGCTTGGGACAGGGGAGGATGGTGAACACTGAAGCTTTCTTT
TRBJ1-4 TRBV20-1 NA NA CSAEDTQKLFF TGCAGTGCTGAGGACACACAGAAACTGTTTTTT
TRBJ2-5 TRBV18 NA NA CASSPPGQETQYF TGTGCCAGCTCACCTCCAGGCCAAGAGACCCAGTACTTC
TRBJ2-1 TRBV4-2 TRBD2 NA CASRLAGVYNEQFF TGTGCCAGCAGGCTAGCGGGAGTGTACAATGAGCAGTTCTTC
TRBJ2-7 TRBV6-1 TRBD1 NA CASSEGDRSYEQYF TGTGCCAGCAGTGAAGGGGACAGGTCCTACGAGCAGTACTTC